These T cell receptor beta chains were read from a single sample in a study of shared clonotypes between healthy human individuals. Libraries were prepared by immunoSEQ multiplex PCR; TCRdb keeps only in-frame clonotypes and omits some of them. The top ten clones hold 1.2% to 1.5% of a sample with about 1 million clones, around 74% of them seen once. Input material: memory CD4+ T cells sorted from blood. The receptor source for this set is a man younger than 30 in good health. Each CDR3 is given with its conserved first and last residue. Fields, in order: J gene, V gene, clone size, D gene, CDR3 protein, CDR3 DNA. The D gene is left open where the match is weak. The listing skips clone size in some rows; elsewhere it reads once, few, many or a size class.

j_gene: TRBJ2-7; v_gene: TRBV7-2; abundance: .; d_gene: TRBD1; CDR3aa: CASSLGGRGYEQYF; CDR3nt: TGTGCCAGCAGCTTAGGGGGCAGGGGGTACGAGCAGTACTTC
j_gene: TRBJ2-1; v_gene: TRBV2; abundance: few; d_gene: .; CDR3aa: CASSRGISSYNEQFF; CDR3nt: TGTGCCAGCAGCAGAGGGATTAGCTCCTACAATGAGCAGTTCTTC
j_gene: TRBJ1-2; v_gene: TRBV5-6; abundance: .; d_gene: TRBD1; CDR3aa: CASSGEGGYRGRNYGYTF; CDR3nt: TGTGCCAGCAGTGGGGAAGGGGGTTACAGGGGACGCAACTATGGCTACACCTTC
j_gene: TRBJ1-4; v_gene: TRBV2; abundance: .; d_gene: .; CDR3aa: CASSPGVKGEKLFF; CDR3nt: TGTGCCAGCAGTCCAGGGGTAAAAGGGGAAAAACTGTTTTTT
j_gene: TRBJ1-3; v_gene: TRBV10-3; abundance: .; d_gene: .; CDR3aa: CAIRDMTASGNTIYF; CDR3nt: TGTGCCATCAGGGACATGACCGCCTCTGGAAACACCATATATTTT
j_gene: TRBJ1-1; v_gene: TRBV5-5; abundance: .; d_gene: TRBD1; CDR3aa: CASRQGAGAFF; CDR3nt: TGTGCCTCGCGACAGGGGGCGGGAGCTTTCTTT
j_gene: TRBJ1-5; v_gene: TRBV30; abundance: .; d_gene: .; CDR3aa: CAWKGGINQPQHF; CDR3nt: TGTGCCTGGAAGGGGGGGATCAATCAGCCCCAGCATTTT
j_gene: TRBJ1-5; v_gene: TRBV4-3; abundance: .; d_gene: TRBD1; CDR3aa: CASSQGQGPGSNQPQHF; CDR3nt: TGCGCCAGCAGCCAGGGACAGGGGCCTGGTAGCAATCAGCCCCAGCATTTT
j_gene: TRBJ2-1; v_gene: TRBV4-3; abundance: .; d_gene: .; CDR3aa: CASSQLASGRNEQFF; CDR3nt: TGCGCCAGCAGCCAACTAGCAAGTGGTCGGAATGAGCAGTTCTTC
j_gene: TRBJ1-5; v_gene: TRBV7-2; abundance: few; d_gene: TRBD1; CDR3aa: CASSPSGQGNQPQHF; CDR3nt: TGTGCCAGCAGCCCATCGGGACAGGGCAATCAGCCCCAGCATTTT
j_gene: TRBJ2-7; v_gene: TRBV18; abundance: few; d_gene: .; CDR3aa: CASSPPGGRSYEQYF; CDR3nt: TGTGCCAGCTCACCACCCGGGGGCCGCTCCTACGAGCAGTACTTC
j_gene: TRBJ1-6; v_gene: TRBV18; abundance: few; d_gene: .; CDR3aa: CASSPGSPLHF; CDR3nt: TGTGCCAGCTCACCAGGTTCACCCCTCCACTTT
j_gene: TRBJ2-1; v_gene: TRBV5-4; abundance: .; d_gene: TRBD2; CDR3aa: CASSQTSGRASEYEQFF; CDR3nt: TGTGCCAGCAGCCAGACTAGCGGGAGGGCCTCGGAATATGAGCAGTTCTTC
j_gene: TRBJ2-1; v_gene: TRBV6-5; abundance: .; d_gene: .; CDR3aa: CASSQNNEQFF; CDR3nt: TGTGCCAGCAGCCAAAACAATGAGCAGTTCTTC
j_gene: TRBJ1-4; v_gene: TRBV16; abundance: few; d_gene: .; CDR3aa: CASSQRGGANEKLFF; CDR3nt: TGTGCCAGCAGCCAGAGAGGGGGAGCTAATGAAAAACTGTTTTTT
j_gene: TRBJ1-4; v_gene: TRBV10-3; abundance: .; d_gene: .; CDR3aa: CAITGGPNEKLFF; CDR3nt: TGTGCCATCACGGGGGGCCCTAATGAAAAACTGTTTTTT
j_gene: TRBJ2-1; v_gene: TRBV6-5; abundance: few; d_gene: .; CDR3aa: CASSYRPGTWQTEQFF; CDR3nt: TGTGCCAGCAGTTACCGTCCAGGTACTTGGCAGACAGAGCAGTTCTTC
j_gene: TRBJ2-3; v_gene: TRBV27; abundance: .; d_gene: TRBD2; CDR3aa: CASSSGTSGTTDTQYF; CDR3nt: TGTGCCAGCAGTTCGGGGACTAGCGGGACGACAGATACGCAGTATTTT
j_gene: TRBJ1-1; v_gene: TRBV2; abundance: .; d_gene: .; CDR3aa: CASSSATDEAFF; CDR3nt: TGTGCCAGCAGTAGTGCGACAGATGAAGCTTTCTTT
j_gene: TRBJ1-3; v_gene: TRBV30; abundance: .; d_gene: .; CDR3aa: CAWSPQPAAPGNTIYF; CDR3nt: TGTGCCTGGAGTCCTCAGCCGGCAGCCCCTGGAAACACCATATATTTT
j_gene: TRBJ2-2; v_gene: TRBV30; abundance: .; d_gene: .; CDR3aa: CAWSSGPGTTTGELFF; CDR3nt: TGTGCCTGGAGTTCTGGGCCCGGGACAACCACCGGGGAGCTGTTTTTT
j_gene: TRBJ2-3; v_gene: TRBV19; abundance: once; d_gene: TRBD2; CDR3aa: CASSIATSGVGTQYF; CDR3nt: TGTGCCAGTAGTATAGCGACTAGCGGGGTCGGGACGCAGTATTTT
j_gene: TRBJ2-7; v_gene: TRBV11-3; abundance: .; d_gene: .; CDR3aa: CASSPGSGYEQYF; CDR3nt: TGTGCCAGCAGCCCAGGGTCGGGCTACGAGCAGTACTTC
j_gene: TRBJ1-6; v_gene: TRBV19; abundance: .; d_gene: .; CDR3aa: CASSVGTDYNSPLHF; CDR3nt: TGTGCCAGTAGTGTTGGGACTGACTATAATTCACCCCTCCACTTT
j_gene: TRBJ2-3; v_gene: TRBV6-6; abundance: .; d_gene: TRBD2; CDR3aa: CASSYSLAGGDTQYF; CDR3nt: TGTGCCAGCAGTTACTCCCTAGCGGGGGGGGATACGCAGTATTTT
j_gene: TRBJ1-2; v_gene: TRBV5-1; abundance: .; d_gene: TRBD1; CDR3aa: CASSADRGYYGYTF; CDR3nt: TGCGCCAGCAGCGCGGACAGGGGCTACTATGGCTACACCTTC
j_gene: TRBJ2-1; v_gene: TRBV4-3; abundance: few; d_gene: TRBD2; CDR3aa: CASSQVLLAGGYNEQFF; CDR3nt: TGCGCCAGCAGCCAAGTGCTTCTGGCGGGAGGATACAATGAGCAGTTCTTC
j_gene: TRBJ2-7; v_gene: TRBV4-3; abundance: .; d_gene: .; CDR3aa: CASSQDRRGYYEQYF; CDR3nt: TGCGCCAGCAGCCAAGATCGCAGGGGCTACTACGAGCAGTACTTC
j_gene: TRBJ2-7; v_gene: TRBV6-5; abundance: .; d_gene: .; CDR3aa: CASSSVGYEQYF; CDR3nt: TGTGCCAGCAGTTCAGTGGGGTACGAGCAGTACTTC
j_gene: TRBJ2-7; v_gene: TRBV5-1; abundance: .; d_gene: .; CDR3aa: CASSIQGNYEQYF; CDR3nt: TGCGCCAGCAGCATCCAGGGCAACTACGAGCAGTACTTC
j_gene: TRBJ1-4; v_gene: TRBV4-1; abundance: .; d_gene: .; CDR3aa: CASSQATPGRSNEKLFF; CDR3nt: TGCGCCAGCAGCCAAGCTACCCCCGGCCGCAGTAATGAAAAACTGTTTTTT
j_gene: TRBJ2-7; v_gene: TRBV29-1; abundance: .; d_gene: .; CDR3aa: CSVSAAGPIYEQYF; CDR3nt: TGCAGCGTCAGTGCGGCGGGCCCCATCTACGAGCAGTACTTC
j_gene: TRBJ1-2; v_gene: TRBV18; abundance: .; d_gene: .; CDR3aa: CASSPGDEGYGYTF; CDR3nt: TGTGCCAGCTCACCGGGGGACGAAGGCTATGGCTACACCTTC
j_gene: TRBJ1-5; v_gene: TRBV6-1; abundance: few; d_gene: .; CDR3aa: CASSPWPGPQHF; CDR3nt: TGTGCCAGCAGTCCGTGGCCCGGGCCCCAGCATTTT
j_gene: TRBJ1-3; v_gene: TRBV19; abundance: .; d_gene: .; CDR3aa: CASSIWPDGRNTIYF; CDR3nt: TGTGCCAGTAGTATATGGCCGGACGGGAGAAACACCATATATTTT
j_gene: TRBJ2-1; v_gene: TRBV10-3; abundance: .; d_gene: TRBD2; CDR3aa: CATSLLAGDYNEQFF; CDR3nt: TGTGCCACCTCATTACTAGCGGGAGACTACAATGAGCAGTTCTTC
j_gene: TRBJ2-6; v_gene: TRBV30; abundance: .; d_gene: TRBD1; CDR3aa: CAWSVVGQGKAGANVLTF; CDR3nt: TGTGCCTGGAGTGTAGTAGGACAGGGGAAGGCTGGGGCCAACGTCCTGACTTTC
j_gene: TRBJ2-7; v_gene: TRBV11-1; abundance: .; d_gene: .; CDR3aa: CASSLGSGPGYEQYF; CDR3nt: TGTGCCAGCAGCTTAGGTTCGGGACCCGGGTACGAGCAGTACTTC
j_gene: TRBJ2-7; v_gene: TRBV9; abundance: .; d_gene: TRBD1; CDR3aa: CASSGGQGGYEQYF; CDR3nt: TGTGCCAGCAGCGGGGGACAGGGAGGGTACGAGCAGTACTTC